This T cell receptor (beta chain) comes out of a study of blood T cell repertoires in COVID-19. Study background: Sources were T cells, B-cell-depleted T cells, or PBMCs; the material itself was cDNA or gDNA.

The repertoire was sequenced with immunoSEQ multiplex PCR; TCRdb's copy has only in-frame clones and lacks some. The sample shows roughly 300,000 clones, about 76% of them seen only once. This clone was picked up one time. The sequencing sample was made of peripheral blood. The sequence derives from a woman in her fifties or sixties with active or convalescent COVID-19.

The CDR3 loop is CASQAGGPADTQYF. CDR3 in DNA: TGCGCCAGCCAAGCGGGGGGGCCGGCAGATACGCAGTATTTT. The V call is TRBV5-1, the J call TRBJ2-3, with 10 bases aligning to TRBD2. CDR1 and CDR2 (germline): SGHRS, YFSETQ. V lost 7 bases to trimming and J lost 4 bases; unmatched junction nucleotides: 6. The CDR3 extends over 14 amino acids.